The next 9 T cell receptor beta chains were all read from a single sample in a study of follicular helper T cells after annual influenza vaccination. Specified time point: 2014-2015 season, pre-vaccination. The table came from immunoSEQ multiplex PCR; TCRdb's copy has only in-frame clones and leaves some out. The data hold approximately 30,000 clones, with around 80% observed a single time. The material sequenced was CXCR5+ CD38- circulating T follicular helper cells from blood, taken on the day of influenza vaccination. Subset noted: circulating Tfh, non-naive CD4+CXCR5+PD-1+ (ICOS+CD38+ or ICOS-CD38-). The receptors shown here come from an adult who received the influenza vaccine.

The chain joins TRBV7-2 to TRBJ2-2, with D possibly matching TRBD1 (6 bases). The CDR3 runs 16 residues. Trimming left V 0 bases short and J 4 bases short, with 12 bases between. Germline CDR1 is SGHTA and CDR2 is FQGNSA. The CDR3 is CASSLAQGRRTGELFF. The CDR3 DNA follows: TGTGCCAGCAGCTTAGCACAGGGTAGGCGCACCGGGGAGCTGTTTTTT.

This sequence joins TRBV27 and TRBJ2-7, with TRBD1 matching 7 bases. The CDR3 consists of 15 residues. Per germline, CDR1 MNHEY and CDR2 SMNVEV (reference sequence). The V segment lost 4 bases and the J segment 8 bases; nucleotides outside the gene matches: 14. The CDR3 region is CASSSYGTVSIQQYF. DNA of the CDR3: TGTGCCAGCAGTTCTTACGGGACAGTCTCTATCCAGCAGTACTTC.

The chain employs TRBV11-3 and TRBJ2-1; possible D gene TRBD2, 5 bases. V was shortened by 5 bases and J by 7 bases, with 15 bases between the two germline ends. Germline CDR1 is SGHNT and CDR2 is YENEEA. The CDR3 has 14 residues. The CDR3 loop reads CASSLWGVDNEQFF. The CDR3 DNA is TGTGCCAGCAGCCTATGGGGAGTTGATAATGAGCAGTTCTTC.

The chain has TRBV7-9 and TRBJ2-1, with TRBD2 matching 12 bases. This CDR3 is built from 13 residues. V lost 7 bases, J lost 6 bases, and 1 base stayed unmatched. The V gene's germline CDR1 is SEHNR and CDR2 FQNEAQ (reference sequence). The CDR3 is CASTTSGGNEQFF. The CDR3 bases are TGTGCCAGCACGACTAGCGGGGGCAATGAGCAGTTCTTC. Full variable domain (outside the CDR3, taken from reference TRBV7-9 and TRBJ2-1): DTGVSQNPRHKITKRGQNVTFRCDPISEHNRLYWYRQTLGQGPEFLTYFQNEAQLEKSRLLSDRFSAERPKGSFSTLEIQRTEQGDSAMYLCASTTSGGNEQFFGPGTRLTVL.

CDR3 sequence (DNA): TGTGCCAGCAGCTTGAGAGGCGAGACCCAGTACTTC. This translates into CASSLRGETQYF. The chain is built from TRBV5-6 and TRBJ2-5; D unresolved. The germline V and J ends were trimmed by 1 base and 5 bases, with 6 bases remaining between them. The CDR3 is 12 amino acids. Germline V gives CDR1 SGHDT, CDR2 YYEEEE.

The genes are TRBV19 and TRBJ2-2, with D perhaps TRBD1 (5 bases). The CDR3 runs 13 residues. V was clipped by 0 bases and J by 7 bases, with 6 bases between them. Germline values: CDR1 LNHDA, CDR2 SQIVND (reference sequence). CDR3 nucleotide sequence: TGTGCCAGTAGTATAGAAAGGGGCGGGGAGCTGTTTTTT. Amino acid sequence: CASSIERGGELFF.

V and J are TRBV18 and TRBJ2-5, with 9 bases identical to TRBD1. Trimming took 0 bases from V and 7 from J; bases not matched to a gene: 6. The CDR3 spans 15 residues. CDR1 is KGHSH, CDR2 LQKENI, per germline. CDR3 DNA: TGTGCCAGCTCACCACCCGGACAGGGGTTGTGGACCCAGTACTTC. Amino acid sequence: CASSPPGQGLWTQYF.

This sequence joins TRBV18 and TRBJ2-2; 10 bases fit TRBD1. V lost 0 bases and J lost 0; bases outside the gene matches: 1. Germline lookup yields CDR1 KGHSH and CDR2 LQKENI. This CDR3 has 17 amino acids. As DNA, the CDR3 is TGTGCCAGCTCACCACCGGGACAGGGGACGAACACCGGGGAGCTGTTTTTT. Translation: CASSPPGQGTNTGELFF.

The chain combines TRBV6-1 with TRBJ1-2; D perhaps matches TRBD1 (5 bases). Germline CDR1 MNHNS, CDR2 SASEGT. Trimming cost V 8 bases and J 5 bases, with 15 bases left between them. There are 13 residues in the CDR3. The CDR3 loop reads CASVAGTAYGYTF. The CDR3 DNA reads as TGTGCCAGCGTCGCGGGGACCGCGTATGGCTACACCTTC.